This T cell receptor beta chain comes out of a study of shared clonotypes between healthy human individuals. Study-wide background: Each donor's CD4 naive and CD4 memory cells filled three plates apiece, CD8 naive two, and CD8 memory one.

The donors were adults (healthy and HIV-negative) with no recent acute infections or vaccinations. Points on this clone: Antigen unknown.

Whole-study results and caveats: Naive subsets usually exceeded memory subsets in estimated richness.

V shed 0 bases and J shed 0 bases, with 7 bases lying between them. From germline, CDR1 is SGHNT and CDR2 YYREEE (reference sequence). There are 16 residues in the CDR3. Here immunoSEQ multiplex PCR was the method, and the copy in TCRdb shows in-frame clones only, minus some. The sample records about 980,000 clones, less than 85% being singletons. The specimen sequenced was memory CD4+ T cells sorted from blood. Noted subset: CD45RA-negative fraction. The origin of this receptor is a man aged 18 to 30 in good health. This chain uses TRBV5-4 with TRBJ2-6; D call uncertain. CDR3 sequence reads: CASSLAGTSGANVLTF. The CDR3, as DNA: TGTGCCAGCAGCTTGGCAGGAACCTCTGGGGCCAACGTCCTGACTTTC.